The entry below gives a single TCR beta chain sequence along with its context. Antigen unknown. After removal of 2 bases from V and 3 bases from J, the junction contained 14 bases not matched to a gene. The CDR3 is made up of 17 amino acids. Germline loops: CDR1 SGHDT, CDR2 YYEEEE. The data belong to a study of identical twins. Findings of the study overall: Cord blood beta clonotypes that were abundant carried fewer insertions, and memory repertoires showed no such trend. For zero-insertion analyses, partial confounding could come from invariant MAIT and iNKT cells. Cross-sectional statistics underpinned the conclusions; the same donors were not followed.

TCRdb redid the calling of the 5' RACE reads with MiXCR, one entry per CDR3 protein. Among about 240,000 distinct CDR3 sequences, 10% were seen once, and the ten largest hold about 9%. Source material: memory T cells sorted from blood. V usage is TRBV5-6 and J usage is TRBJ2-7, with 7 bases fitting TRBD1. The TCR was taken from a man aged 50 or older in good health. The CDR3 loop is CASSFPQGDSVLYEQYF. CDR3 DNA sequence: TGTGCCAGCAGCTTCCCGCAGGGGGATAGCGTCCTCTACGAGCAGTACTTC.